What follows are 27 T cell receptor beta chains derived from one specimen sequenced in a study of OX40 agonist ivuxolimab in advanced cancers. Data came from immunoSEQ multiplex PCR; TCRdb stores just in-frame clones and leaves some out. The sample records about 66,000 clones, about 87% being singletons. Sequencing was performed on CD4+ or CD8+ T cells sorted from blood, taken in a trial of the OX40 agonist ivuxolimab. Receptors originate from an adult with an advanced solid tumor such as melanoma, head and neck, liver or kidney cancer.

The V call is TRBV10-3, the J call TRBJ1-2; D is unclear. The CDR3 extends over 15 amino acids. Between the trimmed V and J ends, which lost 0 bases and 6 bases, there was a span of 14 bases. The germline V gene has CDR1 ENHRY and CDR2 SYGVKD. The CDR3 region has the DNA TGTGCCATCAGTGAGTCGGAGAACTCAGACCATGGCTACACCTTC. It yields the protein CAISESENSDHGYTF.

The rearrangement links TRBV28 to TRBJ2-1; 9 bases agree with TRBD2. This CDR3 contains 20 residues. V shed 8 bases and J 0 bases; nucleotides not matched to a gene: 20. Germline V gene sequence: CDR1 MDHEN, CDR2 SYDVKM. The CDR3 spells CASSQVPGLASLFSYNEQFF. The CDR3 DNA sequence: TGTGCCAGCTCACAAGTCCCGGGACTAGCCAGCCTATTCTCCTACAATGAGCAGTTCTTC.

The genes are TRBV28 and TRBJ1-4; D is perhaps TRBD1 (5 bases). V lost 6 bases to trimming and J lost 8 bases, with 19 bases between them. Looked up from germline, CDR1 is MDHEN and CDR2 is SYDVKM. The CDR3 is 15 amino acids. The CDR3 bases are TGTGCCAGCAGCTCCCCCGGGACGGGTGAGGAAAAACTGTTTTTT. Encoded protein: CASSSPGTGEEKLFF. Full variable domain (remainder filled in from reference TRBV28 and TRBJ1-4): DVKVTQSSRYLVKRTGEKVFLECVQDMDHENMFWYRQDPGLGLRLIYFSYDVKMKEKGDIPEGYSVSREKKERFSLILESASTNQTSMYLCASSSPGTGEEKLFFGSGTQLSVL.

The CDR3 region has the DNA TGTGCCTGGAACCCGAGTGGGGGCCGACGAGCTTTCTTT. It is translated as CAWNPSGGRRAFF. This chain uses TRBV30 with TRBJ1-1; a weak D match, TRBD1 (6 bases). This CDR3 contains 13 residues. Trimming took off 4 bases at V and 10 bases at J, with 19 bases between the two ends. Germline CDR1 GTSNPN, CDR2 SVGIG (reference sequence).

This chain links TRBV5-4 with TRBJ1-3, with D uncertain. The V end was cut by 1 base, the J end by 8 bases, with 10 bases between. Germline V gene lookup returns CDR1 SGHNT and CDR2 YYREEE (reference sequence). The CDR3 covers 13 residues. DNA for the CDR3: TGTGCCAGCAGCTTGAGGCCCCGGGACACCATATATTTT. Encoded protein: CASSLRPRDTIYF.

This CDR3 reads CASSGGVTVGKSTDTQYF. The CDR3, as DNA: TGCGCCAGCAGCGGGGGGGTGACAGTTGGAAAAAGCACAGATACGCAGTATTTT. The rearrangement uses TRBV5-1 and TRBJ2-3, with 7 nucleotides matching TRBD2. Germline V lookup: CDR1 SGHRS, CDR2 YFSETQ. The junction had 14 bases not matched to a gene; V was cut back by 4 bases and J by 0 bases. The CDR3 spans 18 residues.

This CDR3 is CASGSGETQYF. The CDR3 DNA follows: TGTGCCAGCGGGAGCGGAGAGACCCAGTACTTC. J is TRBJ2-5 and V is TRBV28; TRBD2 is a possible D gene (5 bases). The germline V gene has CDR1 MDHEN and CDR2 SYDVKM. The length of the CDR3 is 11 residues. V lost 8 bases and J lost 4, with 8 bases in between. Together with reference TRBV28 and TRBJ2-5, the CDR3 gives the full variable domain: DVKVTQSSRYLVKRTGEKVFLECVQDMDHENMFWYRQDPGLGLRLIYFSYDVKMKEKGDIPEGYSVSREKKERFSLILESASTNQTSMYLCASGSGETQYFGPGTRLLVL.

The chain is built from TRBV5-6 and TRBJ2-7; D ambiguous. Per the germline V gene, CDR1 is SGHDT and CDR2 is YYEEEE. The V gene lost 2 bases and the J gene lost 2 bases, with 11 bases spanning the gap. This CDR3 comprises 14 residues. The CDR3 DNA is TGTGCCAGCAGCTTATTCGAGGTCCCCTACGAGCAGTACTTC. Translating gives CASSLFEVPYEQYF.

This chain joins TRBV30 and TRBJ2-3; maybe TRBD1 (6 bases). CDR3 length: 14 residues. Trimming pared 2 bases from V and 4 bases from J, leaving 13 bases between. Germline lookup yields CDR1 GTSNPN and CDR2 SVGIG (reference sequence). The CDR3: CAWSSGPGADTQYF. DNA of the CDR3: TGTGCCTGGAGTAGCGGACCAGGGGCAGATACGCAGTATTTT.

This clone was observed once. This CDR3 reads CASIWPDTQYF. The CDR3 DNA follows: TGTGCCAGCATTTGGCCAGATACGCAGTATTTT. The chain links TRBV2 to TRBJ2-3; D call uncertain. Germline values: CDR1 SNHLY, CDR2 FYNNEI. Trimming left V 7 bases short and J 4 bases short, with 6 bases between. This CDR3 has 11 amino acids.

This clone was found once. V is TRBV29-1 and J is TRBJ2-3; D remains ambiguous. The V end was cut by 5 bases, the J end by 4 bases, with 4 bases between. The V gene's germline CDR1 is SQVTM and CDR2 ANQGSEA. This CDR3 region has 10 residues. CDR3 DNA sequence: TGCAGCGTTCTTTCAGATACGCAGTATTTT. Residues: CSVLSDTQYF.

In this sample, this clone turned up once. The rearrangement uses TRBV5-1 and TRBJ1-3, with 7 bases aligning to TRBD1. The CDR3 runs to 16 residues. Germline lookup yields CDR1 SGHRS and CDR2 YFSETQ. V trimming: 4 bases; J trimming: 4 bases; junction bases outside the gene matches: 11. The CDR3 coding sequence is TGCGCCAGCAGCCCTTCGACAGGGTATCTAGGAAACACCATATATTTT. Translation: CASSPSTGYLGNTIYF.

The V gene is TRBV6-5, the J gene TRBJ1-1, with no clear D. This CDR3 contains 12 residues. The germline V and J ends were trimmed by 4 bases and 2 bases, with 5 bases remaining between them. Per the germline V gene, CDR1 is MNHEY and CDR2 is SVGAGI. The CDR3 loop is CASSSINTEAFF. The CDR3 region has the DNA TGTGCCAGCAGTTCCATTAACACTGAAGCTTTCTTT.

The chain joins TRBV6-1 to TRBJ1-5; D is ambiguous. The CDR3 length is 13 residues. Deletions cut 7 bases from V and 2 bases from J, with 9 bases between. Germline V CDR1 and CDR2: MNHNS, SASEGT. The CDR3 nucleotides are TGTGCCAGCACCTTGTACCGCAATCAGCCCCAGCATTTT. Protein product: CASTLYRNQPQHF.

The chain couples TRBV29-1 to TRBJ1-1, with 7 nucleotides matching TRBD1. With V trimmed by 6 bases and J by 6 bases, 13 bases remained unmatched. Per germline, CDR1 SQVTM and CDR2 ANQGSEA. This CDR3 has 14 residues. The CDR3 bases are TGCAGCGTAGTTTTACAGGGGAGCCGCTCTGAAGCTTTCTTT. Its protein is CSVVLQGSRSEAFF. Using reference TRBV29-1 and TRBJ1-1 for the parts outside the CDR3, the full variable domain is SAVISQKPSRDICQRGTSLTIQCQVDSQVTMMFWYRQQPGQSLTLIATANQGSEATYESGFVIDKFPISRPNLTFSTLTVSNMSPEDSSIYLCSVVLQGSRSEAFFGQGTRLTVV.

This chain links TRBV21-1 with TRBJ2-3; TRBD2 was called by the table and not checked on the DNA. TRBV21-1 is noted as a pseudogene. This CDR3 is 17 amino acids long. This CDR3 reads CASSKDGDYTLTDTQYF. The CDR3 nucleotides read TGTGCCAGCAGCAAAGACGGGGACTACACTCTGACAGATACGCAGTATTTT.

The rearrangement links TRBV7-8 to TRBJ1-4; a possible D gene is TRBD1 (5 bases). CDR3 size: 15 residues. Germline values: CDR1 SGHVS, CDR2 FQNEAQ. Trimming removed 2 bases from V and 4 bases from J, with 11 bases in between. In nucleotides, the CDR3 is TGTGCCAGCAGCTTAAATCAGGGAATTAATGAAAAACTGTTTTTT. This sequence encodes CASSLNQGINEKLFF.

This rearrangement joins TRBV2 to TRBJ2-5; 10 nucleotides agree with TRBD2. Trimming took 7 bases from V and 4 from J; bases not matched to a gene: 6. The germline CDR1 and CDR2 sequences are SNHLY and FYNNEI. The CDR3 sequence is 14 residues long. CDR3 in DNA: TGTGCCAGCAAAGCGGGAGGGCCAGGAGAGACCCAGTACTTC. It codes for CASKAGGPGETQYF.

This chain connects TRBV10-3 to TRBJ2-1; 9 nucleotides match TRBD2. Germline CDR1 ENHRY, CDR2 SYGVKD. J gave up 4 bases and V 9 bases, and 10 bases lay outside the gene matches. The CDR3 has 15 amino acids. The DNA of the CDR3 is TGTGCCATGGCCCCGACTAGCGGCTTATACAATGAGCAGTTCTTC. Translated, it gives CAMAPTSGLYNEQFF.

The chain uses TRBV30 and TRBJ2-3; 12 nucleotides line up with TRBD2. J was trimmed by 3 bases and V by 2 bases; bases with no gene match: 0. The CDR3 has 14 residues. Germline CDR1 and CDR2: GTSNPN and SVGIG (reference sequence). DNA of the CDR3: TGTGCCTGGAGTCTAGCGGGAGGGACAGATACGCAGTATTTT. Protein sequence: CAWSLAGGTDTQYF.

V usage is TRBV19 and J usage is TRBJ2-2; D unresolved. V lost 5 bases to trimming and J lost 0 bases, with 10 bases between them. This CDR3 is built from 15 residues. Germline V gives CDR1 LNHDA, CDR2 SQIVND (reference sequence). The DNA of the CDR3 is TGTGCCAGTAGTTCTCAGGAGACGAACACCGGGGAGCTGTTTTTT. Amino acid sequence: CASSSQETNTGELFF.

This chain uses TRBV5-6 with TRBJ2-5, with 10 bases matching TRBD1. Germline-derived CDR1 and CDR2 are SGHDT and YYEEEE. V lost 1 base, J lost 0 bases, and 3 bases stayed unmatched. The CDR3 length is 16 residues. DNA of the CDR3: TGTGCCAGCAGCTTGCAGGACAGGGGGTACCAAGAGACCCAGTACTTC. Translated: CASSLQDRGYQETQYF.

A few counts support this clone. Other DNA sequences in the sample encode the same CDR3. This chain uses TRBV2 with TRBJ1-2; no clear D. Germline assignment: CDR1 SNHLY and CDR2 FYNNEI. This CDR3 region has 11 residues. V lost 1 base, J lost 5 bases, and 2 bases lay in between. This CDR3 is CASSEGYGYTF. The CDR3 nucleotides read TGTGCCAGCAGTGAAGGATATGGCTACACCTTC.

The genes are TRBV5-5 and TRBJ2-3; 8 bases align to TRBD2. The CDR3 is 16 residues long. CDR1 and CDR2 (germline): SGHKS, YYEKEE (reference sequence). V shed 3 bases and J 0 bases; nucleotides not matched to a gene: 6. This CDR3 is CASSSGLADSTDTQYF. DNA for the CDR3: TGTGCCAGCAGCTCCGGACTAGCAGATAGCACAGATACGCAGTATTTT. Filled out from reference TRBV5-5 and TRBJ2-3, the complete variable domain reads DAGVTQSPTHLIKTRGQQVTLRCSPISGHKSVSWYQQVLGQGPQFIFQYYEKEERGRGNFPDRFSARQFPNYSSELNVNALLLGDSALYLCASSSGLADSTDTQYFGPGTRLTVL.

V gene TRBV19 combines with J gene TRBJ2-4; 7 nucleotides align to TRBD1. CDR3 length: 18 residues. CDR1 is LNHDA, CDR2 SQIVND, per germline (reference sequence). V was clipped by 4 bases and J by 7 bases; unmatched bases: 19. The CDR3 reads CASSRTLQGTKGRNIQYF. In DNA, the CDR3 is TGTGCCAGTAGTAGAACACTACAGGGGACGAAGGGGCGGAACATTCAGTACTTC.

The CDR3 here is CASSSRDSQETQYF. In DNA, the CDR3 is TGTGCCAGCTCATCCCGGGACAGTCAAGAGACCCAGTACTTC. The rearrangement uses TRBV18 and TRBJ2-5; TRBD1 matches at 7 bases. Germline V gives CDR1 KGHSH, CDR2 LQKENI. The CDR3 consists of 14 residues. V was pared by 5 bases and J by 2 bases, with 5 bases of the junction left unmatched.

CDR3 region: CASNNLQGSYEQYF. The CDR3 coding sequence is TGTGCCAGCAACAACCTTCAGGGGTCCTACGAGCAGTACTTC. The genes are TRBV6-1 and TRBJ2-7; a possible D gene is TRBD1 (6 bases). The CDR3 runs 14 residues. Trimming removed 7 bases from V and 1 base from J, with 14 bases in between. Looked up from germline, CDR1 is MNHNS and CDR2 is SASEGT.